The 3 T cell receptor beta chains given below trace back to one sample, sequenced in a study of early T cells in non-severe SARS-CoV-2 infection. TCRdb recomputed calls from the 5' RACE reads with MiXCR, one row per CDR3 protein. The table includes approximately 120,000 distinct CDR3 sequences, 14% to 15% detected once. The sequencing input was whole blood. These receptors were taken from an adult who was a healthcare worker with PCR-confirmed SARS-CoV-2 infection or an uninfected control (not recorded which).

In the case of this clonotype: This sequence may be a read error, since a much larger clone differs from it by one base. This sequence joins TRBV7-2 and TRBJ2-7, with 12 bases identical to TRBD1. CDR3 size: 14 residues. Germline-derived CDR1 and CDR2 are SGHTA and FQGNSA. With V trimmed by 5 bases and J by 6 bases, 5 bases remained unmatched. CDR3 amino acids: CASSPGTGGFEQYF. The DNA for the CDR3 is TGTGCCAGCAGCCCGGGGACAGGGGGCTTCGAGCAGTACTTC.

In this sample, this clonotype turned up a few times. V and J are TRBV6-2 or TRBV6-3 and TRBJ1-2; D remains unclear. The germline CDR1 and CDR2 sequences are MNHEY and SVGEGT. Trimming took off 7 bases at V and 5 bases at J, with 14 bases between the two ends. The CDR3 covers 13 residues. CDR3 protein: CASIDTATYGYTF. The CDR3 DNA sequence: TGTGCCAGCATTGATACAGCTACGTATGGCTACACCTTC.

This clonotype was detected ten times or more. The rearrangement uses TRBV7-9 and TRBJ1-6; TRBD1 matches at 7 bases. Germline V gives CDR1 SEHNR, CDR2 FQNEAQ (reference sequence). V lost 5 bases to trimming and J lost 13 bases; unmatched junction nucleotides: 11. The CDR3 is made up of 14 amino acids. In DNA, the CDR3 is TGTGCCAGCAGCCAAGCCGGGGACAGAAATCCCCTCCACTTT. Its translation: CASSQAGDRNPLHF.